This TCR beta chain was profiled in a study of blood T cell repertoires in COVID-19. About the research overall: Material from acute and convalescent COVID-19 was sourced from the United States, Italy and Spain.

Per the germline V gene, CDR1 is SNHLY and CDR2 is FYNNEI. The CDR3 extends over 15 amino acids. V shed 3 bases and J shed 1 base, with 12 bases lying between them. Authors' processing steps: Reference gene primer amplification yielded estimated nucleated cell counts. TCRdb's table, derived via immunoSEQ multiplex PCR, lists solely in-frame clones and lacks some. D and trimming were read from the DNA, whereas the V and J calls and clone size are those reported in that table. This sample has 55,000 to 95,000 clones, with roughly 80% found just once. Source material: peripheral blood. The TCR sequence derives from a woman in her 70s with acute or convalescent COVID-19. The J gene is TRBJ1-1, the V gene TRBV2, with D possibly matching TRBD1 (5 bases). CDR3 region: CASSDRGGRNTEAFF. For the CDR3, the DNA is TGTGCCAGCAGTGACCGGGGGGGTAGGAACACTGAAGCTTTCTTT.